These 28 T cell receptor beta chains were sequenced from one sample in a study of technical replicates of blood from several donors. The protocol was immunoSEQ multiplex PCR, while the TCRdb copy is restricted to in-frame clones and leaves out a portion. The table has some 74,000 clones, more than 90% seen once; the top ten hold approximately 0.4%. Specimen: T cells isolated from PBMCs. The source of these receptors is a human donor in good health.

CDR3 in amino acids: CASSVRDGQGGGYTF. DNA for the CDR3: TGTGCCAGCAGCGTGAGGGACGGACAGGGGGGCGGCTACACCTTC. The chain uses TRBV9 and TRBJ1-2; TRBD1 matches 10 bases. Looked up from germline, CDR1 is SGDLS and CDR2 is YYNGEE. The CDR3 is 15 amino acids. V dropped 2 bases and J dropped 8; count of bases not matched to a gene: 9.

This chain links TRBV11-2 with TRBJ2-3; D is perhaps TRBD2 (6 bases). The CDR3 totals 14 residues. Germline V gene sequence: CDR1 SGHAT, CDR2 FQNNGV. V was pared by 3 bases and J by 2 bases, with 9 bases between. CDR3 coding DNA: TGTGCCAGCAGCTTCGAGCGGGTCACAGATACGCAGTATTTT. It yields the protein CASSFERVTDTQYF.

The chain uses TRBV28 and TRBJ1-2; 11 bases agree with TRBD1. Germline CDR1 and CDR2: MDHEN and SYDVKM. The CDR3 spans 16 residues. V dropped 2 bases and J dropped 8; count of bases not matched to a gene: 10. CDR3 protein: CASSLNVGQGAEGYTF. In DNA form, the CDR3 reads TGTGCCAGCAGTTTAAATGTAGGACAGGGGGCAGAAGGCTACACCTTC.

This clone has just one count. V is TRBV11-3 and J is TRBJ2-3; 7 nucleotides line up with TRBD2. The CDR3 extends over 18 amino acids. With V trimmed by 0 bases and J by 0 bases, 9 bases remained unmatched. Looked up from germline, CDR1 is SGHNT and CDR2 is YENEEA. For the CDR3, the DNA is TGTGCCAGCAGCTTAGAGGGGCGGCTAGCGGCTAGCACAGATACGCAGTATTTT. Protein: CASSLEGRLAASTDTQYF.

The chain joins TRBV10-3 to TRBJ1-3; maybe TRBD1 (6 bases). Looked up from germline, CDR1 is ENHRY and CDR2 is SYGVKD. The CDR3 covers 13 residues. Deletions cut 4 bases from V and 3 bases from J, with 7 bases between. Here the CDR3 DNA reads TGTGCCATCAGTGGCAGGGGTGGAAACACCATATATTTT. Residues: CAISGRGGNTIYF.

The chain recombines TRBV12-1 with TRBJ2-5; the tabulated D call, TRBD2, remains unverified against the DNA. TRBV12-1 is designated a pseudogene. The CDR3 runs to 15 residues. CDR3 bases: TGTGCCAGCAGCCCACTACTAGCGCGCAAAGAGACCCAGTACTTC. Protein product: CASSPLLARKETQYF.

This chain connects TRBV5-6 to TRBJ2-7, with TRBD1 matching 12 bases. CDR3 length: 16 residues. The germline V gene has CDR1 SGHDT and CDR2 YYEEEE. The ends lost 4 bases at V and 4 bases at J; junction bases unmatched: 9. The CDR3 is CASSDTGTGGRYEQYF. The CDR3 DNA reads as TGTGCCAGCAGCGACACCGGGACAGGGGGCCGGTACGAGCAGTACTTC.

The chain recombines TRBV27 with TRBJ1-1; D not certain. Trimming took 3 bases from V and 12 from J, leaving 17 bases between them. Per germline, CDR1 MNHEY and CDR2 SMNVEV (reference sequence). The CDR3 has 13 residues. The CDR3 bases are TGTGCCAGCAGTTTTAAGGGTAACCCCGGGACTTTCTTT. It is translated as CASSFKGNPGTFF.

The V gene is TRBV29-1, the J gene TRBJ2-7; 8 bases fit TRBD1. The CDR3 is made up of 12 amino acids. Trimming cost V 6 bases and J 0 bases; bases outside gene matches: 1. Germline-derived CDR1 and CDR2 are SQVTM and ANQGSEA. The CDR3 region has the DNA TGCAGCGTGGGGACAGGCTCCTACGAGCAGTACTTC. It is translated as CSVGTGSYEQYF.

The J gene is TRBJ2-7, the V gene TRBV7-9; TRBD2 is a possible D gene (6 bases). The CDR3 has 11 amino acids. V lost 8 bases, J lost 7 bases, and 12 bases lay in between. Germline CDR1 and CDR2: SEHNR and FQNEAQ (reference sequence). CDR3 loop: CASSGAGEQYF. CDR3 nucleotide sequence: TGTGCCAGCTCGGGAGCAGGAGAGCAGTACTTC.

This chain connects TRBV19 to TRBJ2-1; D might be TRBD2 (5 bases). CDR3 length: 12 amino acids. The germline V gene encodes CDR1 LNHDA and CDR2 SQIVND (reference sequence). V was trimmed by 6 bases and J by 5 bases, leaving 8 bases between them. DNA of the CDR3: TGTGCCAGTAGCCGGCGGGACAATGAGCAGTTCTTC. Its translation is CASSRRDNEQFF.

This chain uses TRBV12-5 with TRBJ1-5; tentatively, D is TRBD1 (5 bases). This CDR3 spans 13 amino acids. The germline CDR1 and CDR2 sequences are LGHNT and FRNRAP. Trimming removed 9 bases from V and 6 bases from J, with 15 bases in between. The CDR3 nucleotides read TGTGCTAGCGCCGAAACGGGGGGTCAGCCCCAGCATTTT. This sequence encodes CASAETGGQPQHF.

The V call is TRBV10-3, the J call TRBJ2-7; no firm D call. V was cut by 2 bases and J by 2 bases, with 4 bases left in between. There are 12 residues in the CDR3. Per the germline V gene, CDR1 is ENHRY and CDR2 is SYGVKD. The CDR3 is CAISENTYEQYF. Here the CDR3 DNA reads TGTGCCATCAGTGAGAACACCTACGAGCAGTACTTC.

This clone has only one observation. The gene calls are TRBV28 and TRBJ2-3, with D maybe TRBD2 (6 bases). With 7 bases removed from V and 4 bases from J, the gap between germline ends came to 9 bases. Germline CDR1 reads MDHEN; CDR2 reads SYDVKM. CDR3 length: 12 residues. Here the CDR3 DNA reads TGTGCCAGCATCTCTAGCGCAGATACGCAGTATTTT. Translating it yields CASISSADTQYF.

The CDR3 reads CASSLVAGGPGNEQFF. CDR3 in DNA: TGTGCCAGCAGTTTAGTTGCGGGAGGGCCGGGGAATGAGCAGTTCTTC. V is TRBV28 and J is TRBJ2-1, with 9 bases identical to TRBD2. The V and J ends lost 2 bases and 7 bases, in that order; junction bases with no gene match: 9. The CDR3 spans 16 residues. Germline assignment: CDR1 MDHEN and CDR2 SYDVKM.

This chain uses TRBV7-3 with TRBJ2-2; perhaps TRBD1 as D (8 bases). CDR3 length equals 15 residues. Trimming removed 5 bases from V and 3 bases from J, with 13 bases in between. The germline V gene encodes CDR1 SGHTA and CDR2 FQGTGA. For the CDR3, the DNA is TGTGCCAGCAGCAAACAGGGGGGGGACACCGGGGAGCTGTTTTTT. Its protein is CASSKQGGDTGELFF.

The V gene is TRBV6-5, the J gene TRBJ2-3; D is perhaps TRBD1 (6 bases). In germline, CDR1 is MNHEY, CDR2 SVGAGI. V lost 11 bases and J 5 bases, leaving 11 bases between the germline ends. The CDR3 totals 11 residues. The CDR3 nucleotides read TGTGCCTCCACAGGGATAGATACGCAGTATTTT. It codes for CASTGIDTQYF.

The chain links TRBV27 to TRBJ2-5; TRBD2 matches 7 bases. The J segment lost 5 bases and the V segment lost 5 bases, leaving 5 bases of the junction unmatched. Germline V gene lookup returns CDR1 MNHEY and CDR2 SMNVEV (reference sequence). CDR3 length equals 13 residues. The CDR3 region has the DNA TGTGCCAGCAGTCCTCACGGGGGGGAGACCCAGTACTTC. The encoded protein is CASSPHGGETQYF.

This sequence joins TRBV10-3 and TRBJ2-7, with 12 bases identical to TRBD2. This CDR3 is built from 14 residues. V lost 4 bases, J lost 7 bases, and 5 bases stayed unmatched. Per germline, CDR1 ENHRY and CDR2 SYGVKD. CDR3 sequence reads: CAISGLAGDEEQYF. CDR3 DNA: TGTGCCATCAGTGGACTAGCGGGAGATGAAGAGCAGTACTTC.

The chain carries TRBV11-3 and TRBJ2-2; possible D gene TRBD1, 6 bases. CDR1 is SGHNT and CDR2 is YENEEA in the germline V gene. CDR3 size: 16 residues. The V and J ends lost 3 bases and 5 bases respectively, with 16 bases between them. For the CDR3, the DNA is TGTGCCAGCAGCTTCACGGCAAAACAGGGAACCGGGGAGCTGTTTTTT. It codes for CASSFTAKQGTGELFF.

The chain links TRBV9 to TRBJ2-1, with 11 bases that match TRBD1. Per germline, CDR1 SGDLS and CDR2 YYNGEE. The junction had 12 bases not matched to a gene; V was cut back by 4 bases and J by 3 bases. This CDR3 region has 18 residues. The CDR3 reads CASSTRRAGTGGYNEQFF. In DNA form, the CDR3 reads TGTGCCAGCAGCACCCGGAGAGCCGGGACAGGGGGCTACAATGAGCAGTTCTTC.

V is TRBV29-1 and J is TRBJ2-6; D may be TRBD1 (6 bases). V lost 7 bases, J lost 2 bases, and 9 bases lay in between. Germline loops: CDR1 SQVTM, CDR2 ANQGSEA. The CDR3 length is 13 residues. The CDR3 DNA reads TGCAGCGCCGCAGGGGCTGGGGCCAACGTCCTGACTTTC. Translating it yields CSAAGAGANVLTF.

The chain couples TRBV13 to TRBJ2-7, with a weak D call TRBD1 (5 bases). CDR1 is PRHDT and CDR2 is FYEKMQ in the germline V gene (reference sequence). This CDR3 comprises 18 residues. V was cut by 4 bases and J by 4 bases, with 26 bases left in between. This CDR3 is CASSSYRRLSALNYEQYF. DNA for the CDR3: TGTGCCAGCAGCTCCTACAGGCGGCTCTCGGCCCTAAATTACGAGCAGTACTTC.

The J gene is TRBJ1-2, the V gene TRBV7-2; 7 bases map to TRBD1. The germline CDR1 and CDR2 sequences are SGHTA and FQGNSA. CDR3 length: 13 amino acids. With V trimmed by 5 bases and J by 7 bases, 7 bases remained unmatched. In DNA, the CDR3 is TGTGCCAGCAGCCTCGACAGGGTTGGTGGCTACACCTTC. As protein: CASSLDRVGGYTF.

The rearrangement uses TRBV4-3 and TRBJ1-5; D is possibly TRBD1 (5 bases). The CDR3 runs 15 residues. Germline CDR1 reads LGHNA; CDR2 reads YSLEER. V gave up 1 base and J gave up 7 bases, with 14 bases separating them. CDR3 DNA sequence: TGCGCCAGCAGCCAAGCTCGGGGGGTCCGGCAGCCCCAGCATTTT. Amino acid sequence: CASSQARGVRQPQHF.

The gene calls are TRBV7-9 and TRBJ1-1; the match to TRBD1 covers 8 bases. CDR3 length: 15 residues. Germline assignment: CDR1 SEHNR and CDR2 FQNEAQ (reference sequence). The ends lost 5 bases at V and 5 bases at J; junction bases unmatched: 10. The CDR3 loop is CASSPPDRDVTEAFF. The CDR3 region has the DNA TGTGCCAGCAGCCCCCCGGACAGGGATGTAACTGAAGCTTTCTTT.

The rearrangement joins TRBV7-2 to TRBJ2-1; a possible D gene is TRBD2 (5 bases). The germline V and J ends were trimmed by 5 bases and 2 bases, with 10 bases remaining between them. The CDR3 runs 14 residues. Germline V gives CDR1 SGHTA, CDR2 FQGNSA. The CDR3 loop is CASSRTSTYNEQFF. In DNA, the CDR3 is TGTGCCAGCAGCCGGACTTCAACCTACAATGAGCAGTTCTTC.

The rearrangement links TRBV5-8 to TRBJ2-7, with TRBD1 matching 8 bases. This CDR3 contains 14 residues. The J segment lost 3 bases and the V segment lost 2 bases, leaving 4 bases of the junction unmatched. Germline V gene lookup returns CDR1 SGHTS and CDR2 YDEGEE. Written as DNA, the CDR3 is TGTGCCAGCAGCTTTGACAGGGGAGACTACGAGCAGTACTTC. The encoded protein is CASSFDRGDYEQYF.